These T cell receptor beta chains were read from a single sample in a study of blood T cell repertoires in COVID-19. The protocol was immunoSEQ multiplex PCR, while the TCRdb copy is restricted to in-frame clones and leaves out a portion. This table holds approximately 25,000 clones, approximately 68% found once. The sequencing sample was made of peripheral blood. The source is a woman older than 75 with acute or convalescent COVID-19. Both conserved end residues are part of each CDR3. D genes are given only for firm matches. Clone size is shown for a subset of rows, as once, few, many or a class of expanded clone.

v_gene	abundance	j_gene	d_gene	CDR3nt	CDR3aa
TRBV3-1/TRBV3-2	few	TRBJ2-1	TRBD1	TGTGCCAGCAGCCAATCTGACAGGGATCTCATCGATGAGCAGTTCTTC	CASSQSDRDLIDEQFF
TRBV19	NA	TRBJ1-2	NA	TGTGCCAGTACCCCGGGTTCGGGTGAGGTTGGCTACACCTTC	CASTPGSGEVGYTF
TRBV30	NA	TRBJ1-2	TRBD1	TGTGCCTGGAGTCTGGACAGGGCGGCTGGCTACACCTTC	CAWSLDRAAGYTF
TRBV27	NA	TRBJ2-7	NA	TGTGCCAGCAGTTCCTCCTTCTACGAGCAGTACTTC	CASSSSFYEQYF
TRBV19	once	TRBJ1-2	TRBD1	TGTGCCAGTAGTGATCCGGGACAGGGGGTCTATGGCTACACCTTC	CASSDPGQGVYGYTF
TRBV12-5	NA	TRBJ1-1	NA	TGTGCTAGTGGTTTGCGGGAGAACACTGAAGCTTTCTTT	CASGLRENTEAFF
TRBV12-3/TRBV12-4	NA	TRBJ1-2	NA	TGTGCCAGCAGTTTAGGCACACAGGGCGGCTACACCTTC	CASSLGTQGGYTF
TRBV7-2	NA	TRBJ2-5	TRBD2	TGTGCCAGCAGCTCGGGACTAGCTAGTGAGACCCAGTACTTC	CASSSGLASETQYF
TRBV5-1	NA	TRBJ2-7	NA	TGCGCCAGCAGCCCGACAGGAAAGAGATACGAGCAGTACTTC	CASSPTGKRYEQYF
TRBV5-6	NA	TRBJ2-7	TRBD1	TGTGCCAGCAGCTTGGGGGACAGCTTCCACGAGCAGTACTTC	CASSLGDSFHEQYF
TRBV6-2/TRBV6-3	NA	TRBJ1-2	TRBD1	TGTGCCAGCAGTCGACAGGGGCCGAGGGGCTACACCTTC	CASSRQGPRGYTF
TRBV18	NA	TRBJ2-1	TRBD1	TGTGCCAGCTCACGATCGGGACAGGGAAAGAATGAGCAGTTCTTC	CASSRSGQGKNEQFF
TRBV5-1	few	TRBJ2-1	TRBD1	TGCGCCAGCAGCTTGCTTTTTGGACAGGGGGCGAATGAGCAGTTCTTC	CASSLLFGQGANEQFF
TRBV15	NA	TRBJ2-1	TRBD2	TGTGCCACCAGCCGCGGGACTAGCGGGAGGAAGAACAATGAGCAGTTCTTC	CATSRGTSGRKNNEQFF
TRBV7-2	NA	TRBJ1-2	TRBD1	TGTGCCAGCAGCTCGGGACAGGGAGTCGCTGGCTACACCTTC	CASSSGQGVAGYTF
TRBV10-3	once	TRBJ1-3	TRBD1	TGTGCCATCAGGCCAAGTACCGGCAGGGGGCTATCTGGAAACACCATATATTTT	CAIRPSTGRGLSGNTIYF
TRBV19	large	TRBJ2-7	TRBD1	TGTGCCAGTAGTATAGCGACAGGGCCAGACTACGAGCAGTACTTC	CASSIATGPDYEQYF
TRBV18	NA	TRBJ2-5	TRBD2	TGTGCCAGCTCACCACGTAGCGGGTATCAAGAGACCCAGTACTTC	CASSPRSGYQETQYF
TRBV7-2	NA	TRBJ1-1	NA	TGTGCCAGCAGCTTAGACAGGGTAGCTTTCTTT	CASSLDRVAFF
TRBV7-2	NA	TRBJ2-7	TRBD2	TGTGCCAGCAGCTCCGTTGGCGGGAGGCAATACGAGCAGTACTTC	CASSSVGGRQYEQYF
TRBV14	NA	TRBJ1-1	NA	TGTGCCAGCAGCCATGTCACTGAAACTTTCTTT	CASSHVTETFF
TRBV10-3	few	TRBJ1-1	NA	TGTGCCACCTTTGACAGTTTGAACACTGAAGCTTTCTTT	CATFDSLNTEAFF
TRBV18	NA	TRBJ1-5	TRBD1	TGTGCCAGCTCACCAGTGGGACAGAATCAGCCCCAGCATTTT	CASSPVGQNQPQHF
TRBV6-5	NA	TRBJ2-2	NA	TGTGCCAGCAGTTACTCCGTATCTTCGAACACCGGGGAGCTGTTTTTT	CASSYSVSSNTGELFF
TRBV5-1	NA	TRBJ1-6	NA	TGCGCCAGCAGCTCGGCCGGGACTTCAAAAGGAAATTCACCCCTCCACTTT	CASSSAGTSKGNSPLHF
TRBV7-9	NA	TRBJ2-7	NA	TGTGCCAGCAGCTTAGCCGGGGGGCGAGACGAGCAGTACTTC	CASSLAGGRDEQYF
TRBV10-3	NA	TRBJ2-7	NA	TGTGCCATCAGAGGAGAGGTCGGCGAGCAGTACTTC	CAIRGEVGEQYF
TRBV9	NA	TRBJ2-1	TRBD1	TGTGCCAGCAGCGTCAGGGACAGCCCTTTGGATGAGCAGTTCTTC	CASSVRDSPLDEQFF
TRBV7-8	few	TRBJ2-7	TRBD2	TGTGCCAGCAGCCCGTCGTCGGGACTAGCGCATGGAGAGCAGTACTTC	CASSPSSGLAHGEQYF
TRBV12-3/TRBV12-4	once	TRBJ1-2	NA	TGTGCCAGCAATTCCCACAGAGAGCAAGGCTACACCTTC	CASNSHREQGYTF
TRBV28	NA	TRBJ1-2	TRBD1	TGTGCCAGCGGAAACAGGGGTATGAGAAATGGCTACACCTTC	CASGNRGMRNGYTF
TRBV24-1	NA	TRBJ1-1	NA	TGTGCCACCAGTGAGGGGGGGGCAGGTGAAGCTTTCTTT	CATSEGGAGEAFF
TRBV6-6	NA	TRBJ2-1	NA	TGTGCCAGCAGGCGGGACGGGGAGCAGTTCTTC	CASRRDGEQFF
TRBV6-5	NA	TRBJ2-7	NA	TGTGCCAGCAGTTCCCCGGACGGGGTAGCGGCGACGGTTTTC	CASSSPDGVAATVF
TRBV7-2	NA	TRBJ1-4	NA	TGTGCCAGCAGCTTAAGGACGGGAATATTGACTAATGAAAAACTGTTTTTT	CASSLRTGILTNEKLFF
TRBV13	NA	TRBJ2-7	NA	TGTGCCAGCAGCCACCGCGGACTTTACGAGCAGTACTTC	CASSHRGLYEQYF
TRBV6-5	NA	TRBJ2-5	TRBD1	TGTGCCAGCAGTCCTCGACAGGGTATACAAGAGACCCAGTACTTC	CASSPRQGIQETQYF
TRBV24-1	NA	TRBJ1-1	TRBD1	TGTGCCACCAGTGATTCGCGACAGGGAGACACTGAAGCTTTCTTT	CATSDSRQGDTEAFF
TRBV11-3	once	TRBJ1-2	TRBD1	TGTGCCAGCAGCTTTGTGGACAGGGGTGGCTATGGCTACACCTTC	CASSFVDRGGYGYTF
TRBV6-5	NA	TRBJ1-1	NA	TGTGCCAGCAGTACAAGCGGCAGGAACACTGAAGCTTTCTTT	CASSTSGRNTEAFF
TRBV15	NA	TRBJ2-7	TRBD2	TGTGCCACCAGCAGAGATCTGACTAGCGGGACCTACGAGCAGTACTTC	CATSRDLTSGTYEQYF
TRBV7-6	NA	TRBJ1-1	NA	TGTGCCAGCAGTTCATCGAACACTGAAGCTTTCTTT	CASSSSNTEAFF
TRBV5-4	NA	TRBJ1-2	TRBD1	TGTGCCAGCAGCTCACAGGGGAACTATGGCTACACCTTC	CASSSQGNYGYTF
TRBV28	NA	TRBJ2-1	TRBD1	TGTGCCAGCAGCCCAGGGGGCGGGGATGAGCAGTTCTTC	CASSPGGGDEQFF
TRBV5-6	NA	TRBJ2-3	TRBD2	TGTGCCAGCAGCTTAGGCGGGGGGAAAGATACGCAGTATTTT	CASSLGGGKDTQYF
TRBV11-3	NA	TRBJ1-5	TRBD1	TGTGCCAGCAGCTTGAAGACAGGGCGCGTTTGGGATCAGCCCCAGCATTTT	CASSLKTGRVWDQPQHF
TRBV2	NA	TRBJ1-6	TRBD1	TGTGCCAGGGGAACTACGTCAGGGGGCCCTAATTCACCCCTCCACTTT	CARGTTSGGPNSPLHF
TRBV30	NA	TRBJ1-2	NA	TGTGCCTGGAGGAAGGGAGGTGTCTATGGCTACACCTTC	CAWRKGGVYGYTF